This T cell receptor (beta chain) derives from a study of OX40 agonist ivuxolimab in advanced cancers. As for the study in general: Approximately 40% of patients had received prior checkpoint inhibitor therapy. Study-wide results and caveats: Expanded clones tended on average to be more numerous among CD8+ T cells than CD4+. Clonal expansion among partial responders at 0.1-3.0 mg/kg ranked near the lowest.

This clone appeared a single time. Its specificity is not known. Method: immunoSEQ multiplex PCR; TCRdb's copy keeps in-frame clones and lacks some. The data show around 93,000 clones, approximately 87% seen once. The CDR3 consists of 13 residues. Per the germline V gene, CDR1 is MNHNY and CDR2 is SVGAGI (reference sequence). Trimming removed 10 bases at V and 0 bases at J, with 10 bases between. The investigators sampled blood at baseline, at cycle 4 day 1, and at cycle 7 day 1. The chain carries TRBV6-6 and TRBJ1-3; D not resolved. The receptor's source is an adult with an advanced solid tumor such as melanoma, head and neck, liver or kidney cancer. Sample: CD4+ or CD8+ T cells sorted from blood, taken in a trial of the OX40 agonist ivuxolimab. The CDR3 loop is CATGGSSGNTIYF. The CDR3 region has the DNA TGTGCCACAGGAGGGAGCTCTGGAAACACCATATATTTT.